This T cell receptor (beta chain) was identified during a study of blood T cell repertoires in COVID-19 (dated by TCRdb to 2020 to 2021). Notes on the research overall: Samples covering the acute and convalescent phases of COVID-19 were provided by collaborators in the United States, Italy and Spain. Where HLA class I and class II types were available, the types were taken from metadata supplied by the sample provider, not from assay-based typing. The repertoires were released in a freely available public database meant as a resource for research on the immune response to SARS-CoV-2. Samples were obtained from the ongoing ImmuneRACE study (first 160 participants) and from some 1,200 subjects provided by 6 global collaborators. The material from the prospective study consisted of cDNA or gDNA derived from T cells, B-cell-depleted T cells, or PBMCs. The dataset comprised deeply sampled blood TCRbeta repertoires from subjects exposed to, actively infected with, or recovered from COVID-19. Nearly every sample came with metadata listing a de-identified subject ID, COVID-19 status, age in years and sex.

TCRbeta CDR3 regions were amplified from genomic DNA by means of the immunoSEQ Assay, a bias-controlled multiplex PCR. In the source study's methods: Within the assay, amplification of reference gene primers was used to estimate how many nucleated cells each sample contained. To quantify the absolute abundance of each unique TCRbeta CDR3 rearrangement, sequence reads were collapsed and filtered. For each sample, productive Simpson clonality was calculated as the square root of Simpson's diversity index over productive rearrangements. TCRdb carries this immuneACCESS record with in-frame sequences only. Its versions omit some clonotypes, under half of them owing to an unresolved V gene in the studies checked, with the rest unexplained. V and J calls plus clone size are reproduced from that table; the DNA served to infer D and trimming. The sample data list about 380,000 clones, and about 88% of these were observed just once. The top ten clones comprise roughly 1.2% of the sample.

What the study reported, not specific to this receptor: The amount of clinical and demographic metadata varied by source and participant and was provided uncurated.

With respect to this clone: This clone's antigen is unknown. No base quality information exists; no much larger clone differs at one position.

Participants in the prospective study were enrolled through a virtual design, were aged roughly 18 to 100 years, and lived in roughly 24 United States geographic areas. Cohort assignment in the prospective study relied on participant-reported clinical history from a screening survey and a study questionnaire. Recovered participants in ImmuneRACE Cohort 3 were defined as having two consecutive negative NP/OP PCR tests, clearance from a healthcare professional, or resolution of symptoms. Mobile phlebotomists in the prospective study collected whole blood, serum and a nasopharyngeal or oropharyngeal swab from every participant. Prospective study participants could optionally give additional blood draws and questionnaires over an approximately 2-month period. Prospective study blood samples were shipped either frozen or at room temperature before DNA extraction. What was sequenced was PBMCs or T cells enriched from blood (not recorded which). The clonotype comes from a woman under 30 who had recovered from COVID-19.

CDR3 reads: CASSRGASGVPNTGELFF. The nucleotide sequence reads as follows: TGTGCCAGCAGCCGCGGGGCTAGCGGGGTCCCGAACACCGGGGAGCTGTTTTTT. The rearrangement joined TRBV7-9 to TRBJ2-2, with 9 bases matching TRBD2. V has 5 bases trimmed and J has 0 bases trimmed; junction bases matching no gene number 10. Per the germline V gene (reference sequence), SEHNR is the CDR1 and FQNEAQ is the CDR2. The CDR3 numbers 18 residues from cysteine through phenylalanine. The entry retains the CDR3 DNA only, 54 bases that are in frame from base 1.